The T cell receptor beta chain described here comes from a study of Ad26.COV2.S vaccination and SARS-CoV-2 variants (dated by TCRdb to the early 2020s). At the level of the whole study: Donors in the vaccine arm were drawn from COV1001, a multicentre, randomized, double-blind, placebo-controlled phase I-IIa trial testing Ad26.COV2.S in healthy adults. Dosing of Ad26.COV2.S was intramuscular, at either 5x10^10 or 1x10^11 viral particles, delivered as one shot or as two shots spaced 56 days apart. Sequencing of the TCRbeta repertoire served to evaluate the specificity and breadth of SARS-CoV-2-reactive T cell receptors following Ad26.COV2.S vaccination. The TCR-sequenced set comprised about 32 samples: some 19 Ad26.COV2.S vaccine recipients, 5 placebo recipients and 8 SARS-CoV-2 convalescent individuals. Trial participants were randomized into five groups of five, in which low-dose or high-dose Ad26.COV2.S was given once or twice, or placebo was given on both occasions. Throughout the experiments and outcome assessment, investigators stayed blinded to trial group allocation.

Comment on this clone: Which antigen it targets is not known. No base quality information exists; no much larger clone differs at one position.

TCRbeta CDR3 regions were sequenced with the immunoSEQ Assay. After extraction, genomic DNA underwent amplification by bias-controlled multiplex PCR, followed by high-throughput sequencing. The paper's data handling went like this. To quantify the absolute abundance of every unique TCRbeta CDR3 region, sequences were collapsed and filtered. T cell fraction was estimated by normalizing TCRbeta template counts to usable DNA, with usable DNA measured through amplification of reference genes found in all nucleated cells. Repertoire TCRs were annotated as SARS-CoV-2-specific by exact matching of V gene, CDR3 amino acid sequence and J gene to a known reactive TCR set. The reference SARS-CoV-2 TCR set was derived from MIRA and filtered for enrichment in COVID-19-positive ImmuneCODE repertoires, a step that removed public or cross-reactive TCRs. Drawing on the MIRA antigens, annotated TCRs were analysed further at the level of specific ORF or position within ORF. Depth was the summed frequency of annotated unique rearrangements, while breadth was defined as annotated unique rearrangements over total unique productive rearrangements. Two-sided Wilcoxon rank-sum tests were applied when comparing TCR breadth between groups. TCRdb provides this immuneACCESS table in a form limited to in-frame rearrangements. Some clones are lacking; in checked studies, under half of them reflect an unresolved V gene, and why the rest are absent is not known. That table gives V, J and clone size, and the DNA gave D and trimming. The sample profile shows approximately 480,000 clones; 70% to 90% of them were found once. The ten largest clonotypes hold 13% of the sample.

The sample's treatment or condition label is to be understood as: around 19 received Ad26.COV2.S at low or high dose, single or two shots; about 5 received placebo; per-sample allocation not given. Repertoires of vaccine and placebo recipients were sequenced from samples taken on day 63 after the first injection. Between 29 July and 7 August 2020, Cohort 1b enrolled 25 adults aged 18-55 years at one site in Boston, USA. Ad26.COV2.S consisted of a replication-incompetent adenovirus type 26 vector by which a prefusion-stabilized SARS-CoV-2 spike protein from the original Wuhan strain was expressed. V loses 8 bases, J loses 3 bases, and the germline ends lie 13 bases apart. Including cysteine and phenylalanine, the CDR3 has 13 amino acids. Of the read, only the CDR3 DNA is kept; its 39 bases are in frame from base 1. CDR1 and CDR2 (LNHDA, SQIVND) derive from the germline V gene (reference sequence).

Beyond this particular receptor, the publication reports: Comparable non-spike TCR breadth was observed between vaccine and placebo recipients, consistent with only spike being contained in the vaccine. Substantial breadth of spike-specific CD8+ and CD4+ T cell responses was reported after vaccination. Comparing responses between vaccine doses or regimens was not something the study was powered to do. According to the authors, total T cell responses may have been underestimated by the TCR breadth and depth analyses. Spike-specific TCR breadth was higher in Ad26.COV2.S recipients than in placebo recipients (P = 0.0014).

Recombination linked TRBV19 to TRBJ2-5; the D gene is possibly TRBD1 or TRBD2, each agreeing over 5 bases. The material sequenced was peripheral blood, taken in a trial of Ad26.COV2.S vaccine versus placebo. The TCR originated in a person aged 18-60 years who received the Ad26.COV2.S COVID-19 vaccine or a placebo. In nucleotide form, the sequence is TGTGCCAGTCGGGGCGTTTCGAAAGAGACCCAGTACTTC. Its translation reads: CASRGVSKETQYF.